These T cell receptor beta chains were read from a single sample in a study of blood T cell repertoires in COVID-19. Only in-frame clones appear in the TCRdb table, and some are missing; sequencing was by immunoSEQ multiplex PCR. The profile shows 150,000 to 200,000 clones, roughly 88% of them singletons. Source material: PBMCs or T cells enriched from blood (not recorded which). Receptors originate from a woman aged 18-29 years who had recovered from COVID-19. CDR3s include the opening cysteine and the closing phenylalanine or tryptophan. The D gene is left open where the match is weak. Clone size is shown for a subset of rows, as once, few, many or a class of expanded clone.

>TRBD2|TRBJ2-1|TRBV25-1|-|14
TGTGCCAGCAGTCTAGCGGGACGGAACAATGAGCAGTTCTTC
CASSLAGRNNEQFF
>TRBD1|TRBJ1-4|TRBV18|-|14
TGTGCCAGCTCAATAACAGGGGGCCATGAAAAACTGTTTTTT
CASSITGGHEKLFF
>TRBD1|TRBJ1-5|TRBV6-1|-|17
TGTGCCAGCAGTGCCGGGACAGGGGTCCTTCCGGGTCAGCCCCAGCATTTT
CASSAGTGVLPGQPQHF
>TRBD2|TRBJ2-3|TRBV3-1/TRBV3-2|-|18
TGTGCCAGCAGCCAAGTCTTAGCGGGAGTGGGCGGCACAGATACGCAGTATTTT
CASSQVLAGVGGTDTQYF
>TRBD2|TRBJ2-1|TRBV4-1|-|16
TGCGCCAGCAGCCCCCTGGGAGCGGGGGGCGGCGATGAGCAGTTCTTC
CASSPLGAGGGDEQFF
>TRBD1|TRBJ1-1|TRBV29-1|once|14
TGCAGCGTAGAAATTACAGGGGGGAACACTGAAGCTTTCTTT
CSVEITGGNTEAFF
>-|TRBJ1-2|TRBV2|-|15
TGTGCCAGCAGTGATCTTGGGGGCTGGAGCTATGGCTACACCTTC
CASSDLGGWSYGYTF
>TRBD2|TRBJ2-7|TRBV5-1|-|15
TGCGCCAGCAGCTTGACCGCGGGGGGATCCTACGAGCAGTACTTC
CASSLTAGGSYEQYF
>-|TRBJ1-5|TRBV4-2|-|16
TGTGCCAGCAGCCCCGCGGGGGGTTATAGCAATCAGCCCCAGCATTTT
CASSPAGGYSNQPQHF
>-|TRBJ2-5|TRBV4-1|-|15
TGCGCCAGCAGCCAATTAGACAGTAATCAAGAGACCCAGTACTTC
CASSQLDSNQETQYF
>TRBD2|TRBJ2-1|TRBV7-9|-|15
TGTGCCAGCAGCCCACTAGCGGGAGGGAACAATGAGCAGTTCTTC
CASSPLAGGNNEQFF
>-|TRBJ1-5|TRBV30|-|15
TGTGCCTGGAGTGCCTGGGGGGGGGAAAGTCAGCCCCAGCATTTT
CAWSAWGGESQPQHF
>-|TRBJ2-1|TRBV7-9|-|12
TGTGCCAGCAGCCGGACTGAAAATGAGCAGTTCTTC
CASSRTENEQFF
>TRBD1|TRBJ2-5|TRBV2|-|15
TGTGCCAGCAGGCAGGACAGGGGTTTCCAAGAGACCCAGTACTTC
CASRQDRGFQETQYF
>TRBD1|TRBJ1-2|TRBV10-3|-|13
TGTGCCATCAGTGGAAGGGACAGGCCGGACTACACCTTC
CAISGRDRPDYTF
>TRBD1|TRBJ2-1|TRBV4-1|-|14
TGCGCCAGCAGCCGGGACAGGGGTGGGAATGAGCAGTTCTTC
CASSRDRGGNEQFF
>TRBD2|TRBJ2-2|TRBV7-9|-|19
TGTGCCAGCAGCGTTCCGGGACTAGCGGGAGTAGGAGGCACCGGGGAGCTGTTTTTT
CASSVPGLAGVGGTGELFF
>-|TRBJ1-1|TRBV10-2|-|15
TGCGCCAGCAGTGAGTCCCCGACACTGAACACTGAAGCTTTCTTT
CASSESPTLNTEAFF
>-|TRBJ1-2|TRBV20-1|-|11
TGCAGTCCTCGGGGTATCTATGGCTACACCTTC
CSPRGIYGYTF
>-|TRBJ1-6|TRBV2|once|15
TGTGCCAGCAGTGAATCGGGGACCTATAATTCACCCCTCCACTTT
CASSESGTYNSPLHF
>TRBD2|TRBJ2-3|TRBV27|-|21
TGTGCCAGCAGTTTCCGGGGGACTAGCGGGGGAATATTGTATGGCACAGATACGCAGTATTTT
CASSFRGTSGGILYGTDTQYF
>TRBD1|TRBJ1-2|TRBV6-1|-|16
TGTGCCAGCATTGAAAACCGGGACAGGGGCGACTATGGCTACACCTTC
CASIENRDRGDYGYTF
>-|TRBJ2-3|TRBV5-1|once|14
TGCGCCAGCAGCACCGCTTCTAAGGGGGATACGCAGTATTTT
CASSTASKGDTQYF
>-|TRBJ1-3|TRBV9|-|15
TGTGCCAGCAGCGCAGAGGGTTTTACTGGAAACACCATATATTTT
CASSAEGFTGNTIYF
>TRBD1|TRBJ1-1|TRBV7-9|once|12
TGTGCCAGCAGCTTCGGGACAGCTGAAGCTTTCTTT
CASSFGTAEAFF
>TRBD1|TRBJ2-3|TRBV4-3|-|18
TGCGCCAGCAGCCAAGATTATGGGACAGGTACCGGCACAGATACGCAGTATTTT
CASSQDYGTGTGTDTQYF